This entry lists 12 T cell receptor beta chains sequenced from one sample in a study of blood T cell repertoires in COVID-19. TCRdb's table, derived via immunoSEQ multiplex PCR, lists solely in-frame clones and lacks some. The sample has about 60,000 clones, 65% to 85% seen once; the top ten hold about 38%. The material sequenced was peripheral blood. Receptor source: a human donor in a cohort sampled during active COVID-19.

The V and J genes are TRBV7-9 and TRBJ2-1; possibly TRBD2 for D (6 bases). The V end lost 0 bases, the J end lost 10 bases, and 13 bases lay between the germline ends. In germline, CDR1 is SEHNR, CDR2 FQNEAQ (reference sequence). The CDR3 is 14 amino acids. The CDR3 loop is CASSLAGGRGEQFF. The CDR3 DNA reads TGTGCCAGCAGCTTAGCGGGGGGAAGGGGAGAGCAGTTCTTC.

This sequence joins TRBV9 and TRBJ2-6, with D uncertain. Trimming stripped 0 bases from V and 1 base from J, with 8 bases between. The CDR3 totals 16 residues. Germline V CDR1 and CDR2: SGDLS, YYNGEE. The CDR3 DNA sequence: TGTGCCAGCAGCGTAGGACACGTATCTGGGGCCAACGTCCTGACTTTC. Its protein is CASSVGHVSGANVLTF.

J is TRBJ1-2 and V is TRBV28; D is possibly TRBD1 (6 bases). The CDR3 has 13 residues. Trimming removed 3 bases at V and 7 bases at J, with 12 bases between. CDR1 and CDR2 (germline): MDHEN, SYDVKM. DNA of the CDR3: TGTGCCAGCAGTTTGTGGGGGGGCAGTGGCTACACCTTC. This translates into CASSLWGGSGYTF.

This chain connects TRBV19 to TRBJ1-5; 8 bases are shared with TRBD1. Germline-derived CDR1 and CDR2 are LNHDA and SQIVND (reference sequence). This CDR3 comprises 14 residues. V lost 5 bases, J lost 9 bases, and 9 bases stayed unmatched. The CDR3 DNA reads as TGTGCCAGTAGTCCGGGACAGGCCTATCGGCCCCAGCATTTT. Protein: CASSPGQAYRPQHF.

A note on this clone: One junction end disagrees with the germline gene, perhaps due to a read error. This chain links TRBV23-1 with TRBJ2-7, with 7 positions matching TRBD1. TRBV23-1 is treated as an ORF (open reading frame) with a function not yet certain. The CDR3 has 15 amino acids. The CDR3 loop reads CARSHPKGQNYEQYF. CDR3 coding DNA: TGCGCCAGGAGTCACCCTAAGGGACAGAACTACGAGCAGTACTTC.

This rearrangement joins TRBV5-1 to TRBJ1-1; a weak D match, TRBD1 (6 bases). Germline loops: CDR1 SGHRS, CDR2 YFSETQ. This CDR3 has 14 amino acids. The ends were cut back, 4 bases at V and 3 bases at J, with 13 bases in the middle. Here the CDR3 reads CASSRLGGDTEAFF. The DNA for the CDR3 is TGCGCCAGCAGCCGTCTAGGGGGGGACACTGAAGCTTTCTTT. Full variable domain (rest looked up from reference TRBV5-1 and TRBJ1-1): KAGVTQTPRYLIKTRGQQVTLSCSPISGHRSVSWYQQTPGQGLQFLFEYFSETQRNKGNFPGRFSGRQFSNSRSEMNVSTLELGDSALYLCASSRLGGDTEAFFGQGTRLTVV.

The rearrangement uses TRBV28 and TRBJ2-4; D is unresolved. Trimming shortened V by 5 bases and J by 1 base, and 12 bases separated the two germline ends. CDR3 length: 15 amino acids. The germline gives CDR1 MDHEN, CDR2 SYDVKM. This CDR3 is CASSRVRMAKNIQYF. For the CDR3, the DNA is TGTGCCAGCAGTCGGGTCAGAATGGCCAAAAACATTCAGTACTTC.

This sequence joins TRBV7-3 and TRBJ2-1; TRBD2 aligns across 11 bases. The trim removed 2 bases at V and 3 bases at J, leaving 3 bases unmatched. Per the germline V gene, CDR1 is SGHTA and CDR2 is FQGTGA. The CDR3 contains 16 residues. CDR3 sequence reads: CASSLVGTSGYNEQFF. The CDR3 DNA is TGTGCCAGCAGCTTAGTTGGGACTAGCGGCTACAATGAGCAGTTCTTC.

This clone was observed a single time. The chain uses TRBV28 and TRBJ1-1, with D uncertain. This CDR3 comprises 14 residues. Per germline, CDR1 MDHEN and CDR2 SYDVKM. V was trimmed by 8 bases and J by 1 base, leaving 14 bases between them. In nucleotides, the CDR3 is TGTGCCAGCCAACACGTGGAGTGGAACACTGAAGCTTTCTTT. Protein product: CASQHVEWNTEAFF.

The chain has TRBV4-1 and TRBJ2-7, with TRBD2 identical over 10 bases. This CDR3 is 17 amino acids long. Germline trimming cut 4 bases from V and 4 bases from J; bases unmatched to any gene: 13. CDR1 is MGHRA, CDR2 YSYEKL, per germline. DNA of the CDR3: TGCGCCAGCAGCCCGGCCACTAGCGGGGAAATTCTTTACGAGCAGTACTTC. It yields the protein CASSPATSGEILYEQYF.

The chain couples TRBV5-5 to TRBJ1-4; D remains unclear. V was shortened by 4 bases and J by 8 bases, with 9 bases between the two germline ends. The CDR3 runs 12 residues. The germline V gene encodes CDR1 SGHKS and CDR2 YYEKEE (reference sequence). The CDR3 sequence is CASSARGEKLFF. CDR3 nucleotide sequence: TGTGCCAGCAGCGCCCGAGGGGAAAAACTGTTTTTT.

This clone was seen a single time. As DNA, the CDR3 is TGTGCCATCGGGACTAGCGGGGGTCGGGTGACCCAGTACTTC. As protein: CAIGTSGGRVTQYF. V is TRBV28 and J is TRBJ2-5; 14 nucleotides line up with TRBD2. The ends lost 10 bases at V and 7 bases at J; junction bases unmatched: 8. CDR1 and CDR2 from the germline V gene are MDHEN and SYDVKM. This CDR3 has 14 amino acids.